These 8 T cell receptor beta chains were all obtained from the same sample, sequenced in a study of blood T cells in healthy people across ages. Together with a sample-barcoded 5' primer, a J-beta primer mix was included in a second PCR lasting roughly 6 to 12 cycles. MiXCR, run by TCRdb on the 5' RACE reads, gives a single entry per CDR3 protein. The sample contains approximately 1,000,000 distinct CDR3 sequences, under 55% of which appear only once. Source material: blood. The receptors shown here come from a woman aged 60-70 years in good health.

The V call is TRBV20-1, the J call TRBJ2-7; D is unresolved. Germline V CDR1 and CDR2: DFQATT, SNEGSKA (reference sequence). This CDR3 has 15 amino acids. Between the trimmed V and J ends, which lost 5 bases and 3 bases, there was a span of 20 bases. DNA of the CDR3: TGCAGTGCTGTCCCCGGACCATCCCTCCTCTACGAGCAGTACTTC. Protein: CSAVPGPSLLYEQYF.

The chain has TRBV19 and TRBJ2-1, with D maybe TRBD1 (8 bases). Germline V gene lookup returns CDR1 LNHDA and CDR2 SQIVND (reference sequence). Trimming shortened V by 10 bases and J by 5 bases, and 24 bases separated the two germline ends. The CDR3 has 16 residues. In DNA form, the CDR3 reads TGTGCCACACACGGGGGGCACAGGGGGGTGAACAATGAGCAGTTCTTC. It encodes CATHGGHRGVNNEQFF. Full variable domain (remainder filled in from reference TRBV19 and TRBJ2-1): DGGITQSPKYLFRKEGQNVTLSCEQNLNHDAMYWYRQDPGQGLRLIYYSQIVNDFQKGDIAEGYSVSREKKESFPLTVTSAQKNPTAFYLCATHGGHRGVNNEQFFGPGTRLTVL.

This clonotype has a count of ten or more. The gene calls are TRBV5-1 and TRBJ2-1, with 13 nucleotides matching TRBD2. V was pared by 6 bases and J by 5 bases, with 2 bases of the junction left unmatched. The CDR3 extends over 14 amino acids. The germline V gene encodes CDR1 SGHRS and CDR2 YFSETQ. The CDR3 spells CASTLAGGNNEQFF. The CDR3 nucleotides are TGCGCCAGCACACTAGCGGGAGGGAACAATGAGCAGTTCTTC.

This clonotype was seen more than once but under ten times. This chain connects TRBV5-1 to TRBJ2-1; 8 nucleotides match TRBD1. Germline V lookup: CDR1 SGHRS, CDR2 YFSETQ. The CDR3 consists of 14 residues. V gave up 6 bases and J gave up 6 bases; unmatched junction bases: 8. CDR3 loop: CASKGYRGFNEQFF. DNA of the CDR3: TGCGCCAGCAAGGGGTACAGGGGGTTCAATGAGCAGTTCTTC.

Worth noting for this clonotype: One end of the junction does not line up with germline, which may come from a read error. The chain uses TRBV5-6 and TRBJ2-1; D is unclear. CDR3 length: 12 amino acids. The V gene's germline CDR1 is SGHDT and CDR2 YYEEEE. The CDR3 here is CACSLLGNEQFF. CDR3 sequence (DNA): TGTGCCTGCAGCTTGTTGGGTAATGAGCAGTTCTTC.

This clonotype was found a few times. This chain joins TRBV6-1 and TRBJ2-5, with D perhaps TRBD1 or TRBD2 (6 bases each). This CDR3 is 14 amino acids long. The V and J ends lost 2 bases and 3 bases respectively, with 10 bases between them. Germline values: CDR1 MNHNS, CDR2 SASEGT. CDR3 protein: CASSERGAEETQYF. As DNA, the CDR3 is TGTGCCAGCAGTGAAAGGGGGGCAGAAGAGACCCAGTACTTC.

The chain couples TRBV7-9 to TRBJ2-5, with 10 bases identical to TRBD1. Germline lookup yields CDR1 SEHNR and CDR2 FQNEAQ (reference sequence). This CDR3 spans 16 amino acids. J was trimmed by 11 bases and V by 5 bases; bases with no gene match: 17. Here the CDR3 DNA reads TGTGCCAGCAGCCCACCGGGACAGGGGTTAATTAATGAGCAGTACTTC. It yields the protein CASSPPGQGLINEQYF.

In this sample, this clonotype turned up a few times. The chain uses TRBV6-5 and TRBJ2-5, with D possibly being TRBD1 (6 bases). CDR3 size: 14 residues. Germline lookup yields CDR1 MNHEY and CDR2 SVGAGI. Trimming removed 6 bases from V and 5 bases from J, with 16 bases in between. The DNA of the CDR3 is TGTGCCAGCAGAAGGGGGACACGATGGGAGACCCAGTACTTC. Protein sequence: CASRRGTRWETQYF.